This is a list of T cell receptor beta chains from one sample in a study of beta chain features in type 1 diabetes. The table came from immunoSEQ multiplex PCR; TCRdb's copy has only in-frame clones and leaves some out. This table holds about 620,000 clones, around a sixth found once. The material sequenced was naive CD4+ T cells from blood. All receptors come from a man between 18 and 35 years old in good health. CDR3s include the opening cysteine and the closing phenylalanine or tryptophan. The D gene is left open where the match is weak. Clone size is stated in some rows and not others, as once, few, many or a class when expanded.

v_call,d_call,j_call,clone_size,cdr3_nt,cdr3_aa
TRBV7-8,TRBD1,TRBJ1-2,.,TGTGCCAGCAGCCCAAAAGGGACAGGGATCAATCTCACCTTC,CASSPKGTGINLTF
TRBV5-1,.,TRBJ2-7,few,TGCGCCAGCAGCTTGGCGGCAGGGACCTACGAGCAGTACTTC,CASSLAAGTYEQYF
TRBV5-1,.,TRBJ1-1,few,TGCGCCAGCAGCTTTAAGGGGCCGAACACTGAAGCTTTCTTT,CASSFKGPNTEAFF
TRBV4-2,.,TRBJ2-5,few,TGTGCCAGCAGCCAAGATAGTGGGGTGATGGCAAAGATTGGGACCCAGTACTTC,CASSQDSGVMAKIGTQYF
TRBV4-1,TRBD1,TRBJ1-5,few,TGCGCCAGCAGCCAAGGCAGGGGGCGGCTTAGCAATCAGCCCCAGCATTTT,CASSQGRGRLSNQPQHF
TRBV4-1,.,TRBJ2-3,.,TGCGCCAGCAGCCAAGAGGCAGGGGGGCTCTCGACAGATACGCAGTATTTT,CASSQEAGGLSTDTQYF
TRBV6-5,.,TRBJ2-7,few,TGTGCCAGCAGTTACTCTGGAGGAGGGAGCTACGAGCAGTACTTC,CASSYSGGGSYEQYF
TRBV5-1,TRBD1,TRBJ2-7,.,TGCGCCAGCAGCGTGGGACAGTCCTACGAGCAGTACTTC,CASSVGQSYEQYF
TRBV5-1,.,TRBJ2-5,.,TGCGCCACAAATTTCGGTGGGACACGCAGGCAAGAGACCCAGTACTTC,CATNFGGTRRQETQYF
TRBV5-6,.,TRBJ1-5,.,TGTGCCAGCAGCTTGGGCAGGGCCAATCAGCCCCAGCATTTT,CASSLGRANQPQHF
TRBV9,.,TRBJ1-5,few,TGTGCCAGCAGCGTAGCTCCAGATAGCAATCAGCCCCAGCATTTT,CASSVAPDSNQPQHF
TRBV9,.,TRBJ2-6,.,TGTGCCAGCAGCGTAGTCGGGTCTGGGGCCAACGTCCTGACTTTC,CASSVVGSGANVLTF
TRBV19,.,TRBJ1-2,.,TGTGCCAGTAGTATAGATCCGCAGGGAAGGTATGATCTTGGCTACACCTTC,CASSIDPQGRYDLGYTF
TRBV19,.,TRBJ2-7,few,TGTGCCAGTAGTACGTCGGACGGTTCCTACGAGCAGTACTTC,CASSTSDGSYEQYF
TRBV30,.,TRBJ1-2,few,TGTGCCTGGAGTGATCTTCGGGGCTACACCTTC,CAWSDLRGYTF
TRBV7-9,.,TRBJ1-1,few,TGTGCCAGCAGCTTACGACAGAGCCTCCGCGCTGAAGCTTTCTTT,CASSLRQSLRAEAFF
TRBV7-3,.,TRBJ1-2,.,TGTGCCAGCAGCTCCCGGGATTCGGGAAAGTCTGGCTACACCTTC,CASSSRDSGKSGYTF
TRBV7-2,.,TRBJ1-6,.,TGTGCCAGCAGCTTACCCTTGAGGTCACCCCTCCACTTT,CASSLPLRSPLHF
TRBV9,TRBD2,TRBJ2-1,.,TGTGCCACCCAGCCCCACGCGGGGGGCTACTGGAATGAGCAGTTCTTC,CATQPHAGGYWNEQFF
TRBV11-3,TRBD2,TRBJ2-7,.,TGTGCCAGCAGCTTAGTGGGACTAGCGGACGAGCAGTACTTC,CASSLVGLADEQYF
TRBV7-2,.,TRBJ2-3,few,TGTGCCAGCAGCTTAGCGGGAGCGGGCACAGATACGCAGTATTTT,CASSLAGAGTDTQYF
TRBV15,.,TRBJ1-1,few,TGTGCCACCAGCAGAGTAGCAGCCGCGAACACTGAAGCTTTCTTT,CATSRVAAANTEAFF
TRBV7-2,TRBD2,TRBJ2-4,.,TGTGCCAGCAGTTCGGCGGGGGGTAAGGTTCAGTACTTC,CASSSAGGKVQYF
TRBV5-1,.,TRBJ2-3,.,TGCGCCAGCAGCTTGGGGGGAGATACGCAGTATTTT,CASSLGGDTQYF
TRBV7-9,.,TRBJ2-4,few,TGTGCCAGCAGCTTAGAAACAGGAAAAAACATTCAGTACTTC,CASSLETGKNIQYF
TRBV29-1,.,TRBJ2-4,few,TGCAGCGCTTGGACATTAGCCAAAAACATTCAGTACTTC,CSAWTLAKNIQYF
TRBV30,.,TRBJ2-2,.,TGTGCCTGGAGTGCCGGGACATCCTACGGGGAGCTGTTTTTT,CAWSAGTSYGELFF
TRBV7-2,TRBD1,TRBJ2-3,few,TGTGCTTCCCAATTAGTGGGACAGACCACAGATACGCAGTATTTT,CASQLVGQTTDTQYF
TRBV9,TRBD1,TRBJ1-2,.,TGTGCCAGCAGCGTCGGGACAGGGCACTATGGCTACACCTTC,CASSVGTGHYGYTF
TRBV5-1,TRBD1,TRBJ2-1,few,TGCGCCAGCAGCTCGCAAAGACAGGGGACTGAGCAGTTCTTC,CASSSQRQGTEQFF
TRBV7-9,TRBD2,TRBJ2-7,few,TGTGCCAGCAGCTTTACTAGCGGTAACGAGCAGTACTTC,CASSFTSGNEQYF
TRBV6-5,TRBD1,TRBJ1-2,few,TGTGCCAGCATTGAGGGACAGGACTATGGCTACACCTTC,CASIEGQDYGYTF
TRBV2,TRBD2,TRBJ2-7,.,TGTGCCAGAGGGACTAGCGGGACCTACGAGCAGTACTTC,CARGTSGTYEQYF
TRBV4-2,TRBD2,TRBJ2-3,.,TGTGCCAGCAGCCGGGGACATCCGGGACTAGCGGGAATCCTTAGCACAGATACGCAGTATTTT,CASSRGHPGLAGILSTDTQYF
TRBV28,TRBD2,TRBJ2-5,few,TGTGCCAGCAGTTTCGCGCGGGGGATCACCTACCAAGAGACCCAGTACTTC,CASSFARGITYQETQYF
TRBV14,.,TRBJ1-5,few,TGTGCCAGCAGCAAAGCGGAACAGCCCCAGCATTTT,CASSKAEQPQHF
TRBV19,TRBD1,TRBJ2-7,few,TGTGCCAGTAGTAGACAGGGCTCCTACGAGCAGTACTTC,CASSRQGSYEQYF
TRBV6-4,TRBD1,TRBJ1-1,.,TGTGCCAGCACCTCGACAGGGGGTACTGAAGCTTTCTTT,CASTSTGGTEAFF
TRBV19,TRBD1,TRBJ1-5,.,TGTGCCAGTAGCCTTCGGAACAGGGGCAGGAATCAGCCCCAGCATTTT,CASSLRNRGRNQPQHF
TRBV14,.,TRBJ1-1,few,TGTGCCAGCAGCCAAGTGCTGAACACTGAAGCTTTCTTT,CASSQVLNTEAFF
TRBV6-1,.,TRBJ2-7,.,TGTGCCAGCAGTGAAGGGACACTTAGGGACTCAACCAACTACGAGCAGTACTTC,CASSEGTLRDSTNYEQYF
TRBV5-6,.,TRBJ2-7,.,TGTGCCAGCAGCTCGGGCAGGGGACCGTACGAGCAGTACTTC,CASSSGRGPYEQYF
TRBV18,TRBD1,TRBJ2-3,.,TGTGCCAGCTCAACACAGGGGGCCCTTAGCACAGATACGCAGTATTTT,CASSTQGALSTDTQYF
TRBV9,TRBD2,TRBJ2-5,.,TGTGCCAGCAGTAGCGGGAGGGCCAGAGAGACCCAGTACTTC,CASSSGRARETQYF
TRBV7-9,.,TRBJ2-1,many,TGTGCCAGCAGCTCGTTGGACAGTCCGGTCAATGAGCAGTTCTTC,CASSSLDSPVNEQFF
TRBV27,TRBD1,TRBJ1-1,.,TGTGCCAGCAGTGAGCCAGGGGGAAGGAACACTGAAGCTTTCTTT,CASSEPGGRNTEAFF
TRBV5-1,.,TRBJ1-4,.,TGCGCCAGCAGCTTGCAGGGTACTAATGAAAAACTGTTTTTT,CASSLQGTNEKLFF
TRBV28,.,TRBJ2-7,few,TGTGCCACACTCCCGTCGGTACCGGGCTACGAGCAGTACTTC,CATLPSVPGYEQYF